The 2 T cell receptor beta chains below all came from one sample that was sequenced in a study of human T cells and chemical hapten exposure. Stated time point: patch test 2, 6 weeks after DPC sensitization. Stated treatment: therapeutic diphenylcyclopropenone sensitization with weekly scalp DPC. In TCRdb, the RACE reads were re-called with MiXCR into one record per CDR3 protein. This sample carries around 82,000 distinct CDR3 sequences, approximately 7% of them seen once, and the ten largest clones take 1% to 1.5%. Sequences were derived from whole blood, sampled in connection with sensitization to the hapten diphenylcyclopropenone (DPC). The receptors here all came from a woman aged 25-40 years with alopecia areata. Some clones in this sample may be carry-over from other donors' samples.

V and J are TRBV7-9 and TRBJ1-1; maybe TRBD1 (5 bases). The germline V gene encodes CDR1 SEHNR and CDR2 FQNEAQ (reference sequence). Trimming removed 3 bases from V and 4 bases from J, with 12 bases in between. The CDR3 covers 14 residues. The CDR3 here is CASSFWGEGTEAFF. CDR3 bases: TGTGCCAGCAGCTTCTGGGGGGAAGGCACTGAAGCTTTCTTT.

V and J are TRBV6-6 and TRBJ2-3; D not certain. CDR3 length: 16 residues. Trimming pared 2 bases from V and 2 bases from J, leaving 14 bases between. Germline lookup yields CDR1 MNHNY and CDR2 SVGAGI (reference sequence). The DNA for the CDR3 is TGTGCCAGCAGTTACACCCCTGCGGTCTACACAGATACGCAGTATTTT. This translates into CASSYTPAVYTDTQYF.